This passage covers 30 T cell receptor beta chains from one sample sequenced in a study of shared clonotypes between healthy human individuals. Sequencing was performed with immunoSEQ multiplex PCR; in TCRdb, only in-frame clones are kept and a portion is missing. The sample consists of about 320,000 clones, roughly 84% of them appearing once. The sequenced sample consisted of memory CD8+ T cells sorted from blood. Subset described: CD45RO+ cells pooled with CCR7-negative TemRA cells. The receptors derive from a young man in good health.

Remarks on this clone: This likely traces to a read error, being one base from a far larger clone. V is TRBV5-1 and J is TRBJ1-1, with 7 bases matching TRBD1. Germline CDR1 is SGHRS and CDR2 is YFSETQ. The CDR3 is 17 amino acids. CDR3: CASCLGQGEGGNTEAFF. The CDR3 region has the DNA TGCGCCAGCTGCTTGGGTCAGGGGGAGGGAGGGAACACTGAAGCTTTCTTT.

The chain uses TRBV5-4 and TRBJ1-3; 8 positions agree with TRBD1. Per germline, CDR1 SGHNT and CDR2 YYREEE (reference sequence). The CDR3 contains 16 residues. Trimming at V came to 2 bases and at J to 4 bases, leaving 8 bases not matched to a gene. The CDR3 here is CASSFFDRGLGNTIYF. For the CDR3, the DNA is TGTGCCAGCAGCTTCTTCGACAGGGGTTTGGGAAACACCATATATTTT.

The chain recombines TRBV10-2 with TRBJ2-5; D uncertain. V was cut by 7 bases and J by 0 bases, with 3 bases left in between. This CDR3 has 11 amino acids. Germline lookup yields CDR1 WSHSY and CDR2 SAAADI. CDR3 protein: CASTNQETQYF. CDR3 bases: TGCGCCAGCACAAACCAAGAGACCCAGTACTTC.

This chain joins TRBV30 and TRBJ1-3; D is undetermined. Trimming took off 5 bases at V and 5 bases at J, with 13 bases between the two ends. CDR3 length: 13 amino acids. Germline-derived CDR1 and CDR2 are GTSNPN and SVGIG (reference sequence). The CDR3: CAWAADSRNTIYF. CDR3 DNA sequence: TGTGCCTGGGCTGCCGACTCGAGAAACACCATATATTTT.

The chain uses TRBV2 and TRBJ1-1; no definite D call. CDR3 length: 13 amino acids. Germline-derived CDR1 and CDR2 are SNHLY and FYNNEI. V was trimmed by 8 bases and J by 2 bases, leaving 12 bases between them. The CDR3, as DNA: TGTGCCAGCCGATGGACCCTAAACACTGAAGCTTTCTTT. This gives the protein CASRWTLNTEAFF.

The chain is built from TRBV4-3 and TRBJ2-7; 8 bases fit TRBD2. The CDR3 is 17 amino acids. The V segment lost 1 base and the J segment 7 bases; nucleotides outside the gene matches: 15. CDR1 and CDR2 (germline): LGHNA, YSLEER. The CDR3 sequence: CASSQVFIAGQPIEQYF. In DNA form, the CDR3 reads TGCGCCAGCAGCCAAGTCTTCATAGCGGGACAACCTATTGAGCAGTACTTC.

The chain is built from TRBV15 and TRBJ1-2; no reliable D call. V was pared by 6 bases and J by 2 bases, with 13 bases between. Germline V lookup: CDR1 LNHNV, CDR2 YYDKDF (reference sequence). The CDR3 extends over 14 amino acids. The chain's CDR3 is CATREDLSNYGYTF. CDR3 DNA: TGTGCCACCAGGGAGGACCTTTCCAACTATGGCTACACCTTC.

The chain uses TRBV21-1 and TRBJ2-7; the table's TRBD2 call for D was not verified on the DNA. TRBV21-1 has pseudogene status. CDR3 length equals 19 residues. CDR3 in amino acids: CASSKAAIGAHDGYYEQYF. The CDR3 DNA reads TGTGCCAGCAGCAAAGCTGCAATAGGAGCCCACGATGGATACTACGAGCAGTACTTC.

This rearrangement joins TRBV4-3 to TRBJ1-4; D not certain. The CDR3 is made up of 14 amino acids. Looked up from germline, CDR1 is LGHNA and CDR2 is YSLEER. Trimming pared 0 bases from V and 8 bases from J, leaving 10 bases between. The CDR3 coding sequence is TGCGCCAGCAGCCAAGATGGGCTAGGGGAAAAACTGTTTTTT. This encodes CASSQDGLGEKLFF.

This chain uses TRBV5-1 with TRBJ2-5; no reliable D call. The CDR3 is 15 amino acids. V dropped 1 base and J dropped 2 bases, with 12 bases sitting between them. The V gene's germline CDR1 is SGHRS and CDR2 YFSETQ. CDR3 coding DNA: TGCGCCAGCAGCTTGTTTCGAGGCCTACAAGAGACCCAGTACTTC. It codes for CASSLFRGLQETQYF.

The chain combines TRBV6-7 with TRBJ2-3; D unclear. TRBV6-7 is an ORF for which the function is uncertain. CDR3 length: 11 residues. Trimming stripped 2 bases from V and 6 bases from J, with 3 bases between. CDR3 in DNA: TGTGCCAGCAGTTACCCGGATACGCAGTATTTT. Amino acids: CASSYPDTQYF.

This rearrangement joins TRBV5-4 to TRBJ1-6; perhaps TRBD1 as D (5 bases). In germline, CDR1 is SGHNT, CDR2 YYREEE (reference sequence). Trimming shortened V by 2 bases and J by 6 bases, and 6 bases separated the two germline ends. The CDR3 covers 13 residues. Here the CDR3 reads CASSFGGNSPLHF. The CDR3 DNA sequence: TGTGCCAGCAGCTTCGGGGGTAATTCACCCCTCCACTTT.

This clone was picked up one time. Sequence at one end of the junction differs from germline and may be a read error. This chain links TRBV7-7 with TRBJ2-1, with TRBD2 as a possible D gene (5 bases). Germline V gene lookup returns CDR1 SSHAT and CDR2 FNYEAQ (reference sequence). The CDR3 has 13 amino acids. The CDR3 DNA reads as TGTGCTAGCAGCTTGGGCGAAGAGGGTGAGCAGTTCTTC. It translates to CASSLGEEGEQFF.

On this clone: A read error may produce the germline difference seen at one junction end. The rearrangement links TRBV28 to TRBJ2-7; maybe TRBD1 (5 bases). The germline CDR1 and CDR2 sequences are MDHEN and SYDVKM. The CDR3 covers 16 residues. CDR3 sequence (DNA): TGTGCCAGCACCAGTTGGGAATCAGGGATTCCCTACGGGCAGTACTTC. Amino acid sequence: CASTSWESGIPYGQYF. Using reference TRBV28 and TRBJ2-7 for the parts outside the CDR3, the full variable domain is DVKVTQSSRYLVKRTGEKVFLECVQDMDHENMFWYRQDPGLGLRLIYFSYDVKMKEKGDIPEGYSVSREKKERFSLILESASTNQTSMYLCASTSWESGIPYGQYFGPGTRLTVT.

This clone was picked up a small number of times. The chain uses TRBV30 and TRBJ1-5, with 9 positions matching TRBD1. This CDR3 comprises 14 residues. The V gene's germline CDR1 is GTSNPN and CDR2 SVGIG (reference sequence). V lost 2 bases to trimming and J lost 6 bases; unmatched junction nucleotides: 5. CDR3 amino acids: CAWSTGQGSQPQHF. DNA of the CDR3: TGTGCCTGGAGTACGGGACAGGGAAGTCAGCCCCAGCATTTT.

The chain employs TRBV2 and TRBJ2-7; possible D gene TRBD2, 5 bases. The CDR3 is 14 amino acids. The V and J ends lost 8 bases and 4 bases respectively, with 18 bases between them. Germline CDR1 reads SNHLY; CDR2 reads FYNNEI. The CDR3 sequence: CASCAIGRHYEQYF. The CDR3 nucleotides are TGTGCCAGCTGTGCCATAGGGAGACATTACGAGCAGTACTTC.

This clone has only one observation. This chain links TRBV7-9 with TRBJ2-1; perhaps D is TRBD1 or TRBD2 (5 bases each). Germline V lookup: CDR1 SEHNR, CDR2 FQNEAQ (reference sequence). CDR3 size: 13 residues. V dropped 4 bases and J dropped 10 bases, with 14 bases sitting between them. For the CDR3, the DNA is TGTGCCAGCAGCTCACAGGACTTCGGCGAGCAGTTCTTC. This codes for CASSSQDFGEQFF.

V usage is TRBV11-1 and J usage is TRBJ2-1, with 7 nucleotides matching TRBD2. This CDR3 spans 13 amino acids. Germline V gives CDR1 SGHAT, CDR2 FQDESV (reference sequence). The V and J ends lost 1 base and 15 bases, in that order; junction bases with no gene match: 9. The CDR3 nucleotides are TGTGCCAGCAGCTTAGATCCTGGGAGGGCCGGGTTCTTC. Its protein product is CASSLDPGRAGFF. The full variable domain, in which reference TRBV11-1 and TRBJ2-1 provide the parts outside the CDR3, is EAEVAQSPRYKITEKSQAVAFWCDPISGHATLYWYRQILGQGPELLVQFQDESVVDDSQLPKDRFSAERLKGVDSTLKIQPAELGDSAMYLCASSLDPGRAGFFGPGTRLTVL.

The chain employs TRBV10-3 and TRBJ2-3; weak D call: TRBD2 (6 bases). Trimming took off 6 bases at V and 0 bases at J, with 7 bases between the two ends. This CDR3 is built from 13 residues. CDR1 is ENHRY, CDR2 SYGVKD, per germline. This CDR3 is CAISGTSTDTQYF. The CDR3 DNA reads as TGTGCCATCAGCGGGACTAGCACAGATACGCAGTATTTT.

The chain recombines TRBV7-9 with TRBJ2-5; D uncertain. V was clipped by 5 bases and J by 5 bases, with 12 bases between them. The CDR3 extends over 13 amino acids. Germline V gives CDR1 SEHNR, CDR2 FQNEAQ (reference sequence). The CDR3 DNA sequence: TGTGCCAGCAGCCCCTGGGGTGAGGAGACCCAGTACTTC. It encodes CASSPWGEETQYF.

V is TRBV6-5 and J is TRBJ1-1; TRBD1 is a possible D gene (5 bases). From germline, CDR1 is MNHEY and CDR2 SVGAGI. The ends were cut back, 0 bases at V and 7 bases at J, with 12 bases in the middle. The CDR3 has 14 residues. CDR3 residues: CASSYSSRANEAFF. The DNA of the CDR3 is TGTGCCAGCAGTTACTCGAGCAGGGCCAATGAAGCTTTCTTT.

V gene TRBV4-1 combines with J gene TRBJ2-7; perhaps TRBD2 as D (5 bases). The CDR3 spans 13 residues. V lost 4 bases and J 2 bases, leaving 9 bases between the germline ends. The germline CDR1 and CDR2 sequences are MGHRA and YSYEKL. The DNA for the CDR3 is TGCGCCAGCAGCCGCGGGTGGACCTACGAGCAGTACTTC. Its translation: CASSRGWTYEQYF.

The chain employs TRBV5-1 and TRBJ1-2; 8 bases map to TRBD1. The germline gives CDR1 SGHRS, CDR2 YFSETQ. CDR3 size: 14 residues. The trim removed 4 bases at V and 4 bases at J, leaving 6 bases unmatched. CDR3 residues: CASSMETGVYGYTF. DNA for the CDR3: TGCGCCAGCAGCATGGAGACAGGGGTCTATGGCTACACCTTC.

V and J are TRBV5-4 and TRBJ1-3, with D possibly TRBD1 on 5 matching bases. The CDR3 consists of 16 residues. Per the germline V gene, CDR1 is SGHNT and CDR2 is YYREEE (reference sequence). Trimming left V 0 bases short and J 3 bases short, with 13 bases between. CDR3 sequence (DNA): TGTGCCAGCAGCTTGGATCCCCGCCAGGGTGGAAACACCATATATTTT. Protein: CASSLDPRQGGNTIYF.

There are many counts of this clone. The V and J genes are TRBV6-5 and TRBJ2-7, with 11 bases matching TRBD2. The CDR3 spans 15 residues. Germline V gene sequence: CDR1 MNHEY, CDR2 SVGAGI. Unmatched junction bases numbered 4, after V lost 5 bases and J lost 1 base. CDR3 loop: CASSIAGGASYEQYF. CDR3 nucleotides: TGTGCCAGCAGTATAGCGGGAGGGGCGTCCTACGAGCAGTACTTC.

This chain uses TRBV27 with TRBJ2-7, with D unresolved. The CDR3 loop spans 13 amino acids. CDR1 and CDR2 from the germline V gene are MNHEY and SMNVEV (reference sequence). The V and J ends lost 5 bases and 2 bases respectively, with 10 bases between them. CDR3 coding DNA: TGTGCCAGCAGTCAACAGAGGACCTACGAGCAGTACTTC. Its translation is CASSQQRTYEQYF.

The CDR3, as DNA: TGTGCCAGCAGCCCGCGGACAGGGGTTAACTCCTACGAGCAGTACTTC. It specifies CASSPRTGVNSYEQYF. The chain couples TRBV7-9 to TRBJ2-7; TRBD1 matches at 9 bases. Trimming at V came to 5 bases and at J to 0 bases, leaving 8 bases not matched to a gene. Per germline, CDR1 SEHNR and CDR2 FQNEAQ (reference sequence). This CDR3 contains 16 residues.

This chain uses TRBV5-6 with TRBJ2-7; D possibly corresponds to TRBD2 (6 bases). The CDR3 runs 16 residues. CDR1 is SGHDT and CDR2 is YYEEEE in the germline V gene. V lost 4 bases to trimming and J lost 1 base, with 18 bases between them. The CDR3 bases are TGTGCCAGCAGCCTACTTCATGGTGGACTATCCTACGAGCAGTACTTC. Translated, it gives CASSLLHGGLSYEQYF.

The chain employs TRBV2 and TRBJ2-7, with 12 bases fitting TRBD2. The CDR3 extends over 15 amino acids. Germline V gives CDR1 SNHLY, CDR2 FYNNEI. J was trimmed by 8 bases and V by 7 bases; bases with no gene match: 12. The CDR3 DNA follows: TGTGCCAGCACCGCTTTGACTAGCGGGAGAGGGCAGCAGTACTTC. It specifies CASTALTSGRGQQYF.

About this clone: Other DNA sequences in this sample translate to the same CDR3. This chain links TRBV13 with TRBJ2-3, with TRBD1 matching over 10 bases. The germline V gene encodes CDR1 PRHDT and CDR2 FYEKMQ (reference sequence). This CDR3 has 16 residues. J gave up 2 bases and V 5 bases, and 7 bases lay outside the gene matches. The CDR3, as DNA: TGTGCCAGCAGCCTCCGGGACAGGGGATACACAGATACGCAGTATTTT. Residues: CASSLRDRGYTDTQYF. Variable domain in full (rest from reference TRBV13 and TRBJ2-3): AAGVIQSPRHLIKEKRETATLKCYPIPRHDTVYWYQQGPGQDPQFLISFYEKMQSDKGSIPDRFSAQQFSDYHSELNMSSLELGDSALYFCASSLRDRGYTDTQYFGPGTRLTVL.